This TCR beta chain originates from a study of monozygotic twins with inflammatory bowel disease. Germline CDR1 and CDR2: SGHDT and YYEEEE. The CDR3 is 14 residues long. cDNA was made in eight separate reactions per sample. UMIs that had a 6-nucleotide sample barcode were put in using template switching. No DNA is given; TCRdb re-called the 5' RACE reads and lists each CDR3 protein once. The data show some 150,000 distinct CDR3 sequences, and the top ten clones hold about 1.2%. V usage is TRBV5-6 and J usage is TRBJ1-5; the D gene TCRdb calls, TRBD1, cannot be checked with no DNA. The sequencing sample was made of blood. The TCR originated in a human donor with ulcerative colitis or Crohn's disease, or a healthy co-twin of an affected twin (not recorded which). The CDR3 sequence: CASSSRGRNQPQHF.